The 15 T cell receptor beta chains presented below share a single source sample, sequenced in a study of T-cell reconstitution after alpha-beta-depleted transplantation in children. Researchers prepared the TCRbeta library using unique molecular identifiers, the study reports. TCRdb fed the PCR reads into MiXCR, producing one record per CDR3 protein. The sample has 200,000 to 300,000 distinct CDR3 sequences, around 8% seen once. Sequenced material: PBMCs, mostly from graft donor cells, taken 180 days after TCRalphabeta/CD19-depleted stem cell transplant. These receptors were taken from a male patient between 5 and 17 years old who had a stem cell transplant for acute lymphoblastic leukemia, so the T cells may come from the graft donor.

This clonotype was found a few times. The chain uses TRBV20-1 and TRBJ2-3, with 11 positions matching TRBD2. This CDR3 is 12 amino acids long. Looked up from germline, CDR1 is DFQATT and CDR2 is SNEGSKA (reference sequence). The trim removed 3 bases at V and 15 bases at J, leaving 8 bases unmatched. The CDR3 DNA reads as TGCAGTGCTAGCTTACTAGCGGGGGCGCGATATTTT. Translation gives CSASLLAGARYF.

In its sample, this clonotype was seen a few times. The chain joins TRBV12-3 or TRBV12-4 to TRBJ2-1, with D tentatively TRBD2 (6 bases). The CDR3 spans 15 residues. V was clipped by 3 bases and J by 1 base, with 10 bases between them. The CDR3 sequence: CASSFDGSSYNEQFF. The DNA of the CDR3 is TGTGCCAGCAGTTTTGACGGGAGTTCCTACAATGAGCAGTTCTTC.

Many counts were recorded for this clonotype. The rearrangement uses TRBV12-3 or TRBV12-4 and TRBJ2-3, with D possibly matching TRBD2 (7 bases). V gave up 6 bases and J gave up 2 bases, with 9 bases separating them. The CDR3 runs to 13 residues. CDR3 in DNA: TGTGCCAGCAGCGGGGGGCCCACAGATACGCAGTATTTT. It is translated as CASSGGPTDTQYF.

This clonotype was observed at least ten times. The rearrangement uses TRBV29-1 and TRBJ2-7; no firm D call. The CDR3 sequence is 11 residues long. The V and J ends lost 5 bases and 3 bases respectively, with 8 bases between them. Germline V gives CDR1 SQVTM, CDR2 ANQGSEA. The CDR3 DNA reads as TGCAGCGTTTACCTGAACTACGAGCAGTACTTC. Its protein is CSVYLNYEQYF.

This clonotype was observed a single time. A much larger clone sits a single nucleotide away, making a read error possible. The J gene is TRBJ1-1, the V gene TRBV11-2; TRBD1 is a possible D gene (5 bases). The CDR3 sequence is 13 residues long. Germline V gene lookup returns CDR1 SGHAT and CDR2 FQNNGV. V was shortened by 3 bases and J by 7 bases, with 12 bases between the two germline ends. The CDR3 sequence: CASSLSGTGEAFF. Written as DNA, the CDR3 is TGTGCCAGCAGCTTGAGTGGGACGGGTGAAGCTTTCTTT.

This clonotype was seen many times. This chain joins TRBV2 and TRBJ1-5; D not certain. The germline V gene encodes CDR1 SNHLY and CDR2 FYNNEI. This CDR3 has 13 amino acids. The V end was cut by 6 bases, the J end by 3 bases, with 9 bases between. CDR3 residues: CASSAVPNQPQHF. The CDR3 nucleotides read TGTGCCAGCAGCGCGGTCCCCAATCAGCCCCAGCATTTT.

This clonotype was recorded at least ten times. The V gene is TRBV7-9, the J gene TRBJ2-2; D call uncertain. V was trimmed by 9 bases and J by 3 bases, leaving 11 bases between them. The CDR3 has 13 amino acids. Per the germline V gene, CDR1 is SEHNR and CDR2 is FQNEAQ (reference sequence). CDR3 coding DNA: TGTGCCAGTAAGCCACGTTACACCGGGGAGCTGTTTTTT. Its translation: CASKPRYTGELFF.

At least ten counts were recorded for this clonotype. This rearrangement joins TRBV25-1 to TRBJ2-4; 7 nucleotides align to TRBD2. V was clipped by 5 bases and J by 8 bases; unmatched bases: 9. Per the germline V gene, CDR1 is MGHDK and CDR2 is SYGVNS. The CDR3 is 14 amino acids. The CDR3 here is CASSTRGRADIQYF. Here the CDR3 DNA reads TGTGCCAGCAGTACCCGGGGGAGGGCGGACATTCAGTACTTC. Variable domain in full (rest from reference TRBV25-1 and TRBJ2-4): EADIYQTPRYLVIGTGKKITLECSQTMGHDKMYWYQQDPGMELHLIHYSYGVNSTEKGDLSSESTVSRIRTEHFPLTLESARPSHTSQYLCASSTRGRADIQYFGAGTRLSVL.

There are many counts of this clonotype. This chain connects TRBV5-1 to TRBJ2-2, with 7 bases aligning to TRBD2. This CDR3 comprises 15 residues. Germline V gives CDR1 SGHRS, CDR2 YFSETQ. After removal of 6 bases from V and 1 base from J, the junction contained 6 bases not matched to a gene. The CDR3 here is CASTWDYRNTGELFF. CDR3 DNA: TGCGCCAGCACCTGGGACTATAGGAACACCGGGGAGCTGTTTTTT.

This clonotype was observed many times. The J gene is TRBJ2-5, the V gene TRBV7-2, with TRBD1 identical over 9 bases. Looked up from germline, CDR1 is SGHTA and CDR2 is FQGNSA. Unmatched junction bases numbered 5, after V lost 3 bases and J lost 3 bases. The CDR3 has 15 residues. The CDR3 DNA is TGTGCCAGCAGCTTTTGGACAGGGGTGAAAGAGACCCAGTACTTC. This codes for CASSFWTGVKETQYF.

Concerning this clonotype: This may be a read error, as it is one base from a much larger clone. The genes are TRBV7-2 and TRBJ2-5; the D call may be TRBD1 or TRBD2 (5 bases each). Germline CDR1 and CDR2: SGHTA and FQGNSA. V gave up 5 bases and J gave up 5 bases, with 12 bases separating them. The CDR3 is 13 amino acids. In DNA form, the CDR3 reads TGTGCCAGCAGCGTGGGACGGGTGGAGACCCAGTACTTC. Translated: CASSVGRVETQYF.

A single count supports this clonotype. The chain uses TRBV4-2 and TRBJ2-7; D may correspond to TRBD1 or TRBD2 (5 bases each). Deletions cut 9 bases from V and 7 bases from J, with 19 bases between. The CDR3 extends over 13 amino acids. Germline assignment: CDR1 LGHNA and CDR2 YNFKEQ. The CDR3 spells CARGPGVLGEQYF. CDR3 coding DNA: TGTGCCAGGGGACCCGGGGTCCTCGGGGAGCAGTACTTC.

This clonotype occurred many times. The genes are TRBV5-4 and TRBJ2-1; 10 bases match TRBD2. Germline V gives CDR1 SGHNT, CDR2 YYREEE (reference sequence). CDR3 length: 16 amino acids. Losses at the gene ends were 4 bases for V and 7 bases for J; bases not matched to a gene: 11. The CDR3 sequence is CASSGLGLALGNEQFF. DNA for the CDR3: TGTGCCAGCAGCGGCCTGGGACTAGCGCTAGGGAATGAGCAGTTCTTC.

Many counts were recorded for this clonotype. The V and J genes are TRBV20-1 and TRBJ2-7; maybe TRBD1 (5 bases). CDR1 is DFQATT and CDR2 is SNEGSKA in the germline V gene (reference sequence). The V end was cut by 1 base, the J end by 7 bases, with 14 bases between. The CDR3 sequence is 13 residues long. CDR3 DNA sequence: TGCAGTGCTAGAGTTACAGGCCCCGGGGAGCAGTACTTC. Translation: CSARVTGPGEQYF.

Many counts were recorded for this clonotype. This chain joins TRBV5-1 and TRBJ2-2; TRBD2 agrees at 7 bases. CDR1 is SGHRS and CDR2 is YFSETQ in the germline V gene. V gave up 5 bases and J gave up 3 bases; unmatched junction bases: 4. The CDR3 consists of 14 residues. The CDR3 coding sequence is TGCGCCAGCAGTTGGGGGGGAGACACCGGGGAGCTGTTTTTT. Translated, it gives CASSWGGDTGELFF.